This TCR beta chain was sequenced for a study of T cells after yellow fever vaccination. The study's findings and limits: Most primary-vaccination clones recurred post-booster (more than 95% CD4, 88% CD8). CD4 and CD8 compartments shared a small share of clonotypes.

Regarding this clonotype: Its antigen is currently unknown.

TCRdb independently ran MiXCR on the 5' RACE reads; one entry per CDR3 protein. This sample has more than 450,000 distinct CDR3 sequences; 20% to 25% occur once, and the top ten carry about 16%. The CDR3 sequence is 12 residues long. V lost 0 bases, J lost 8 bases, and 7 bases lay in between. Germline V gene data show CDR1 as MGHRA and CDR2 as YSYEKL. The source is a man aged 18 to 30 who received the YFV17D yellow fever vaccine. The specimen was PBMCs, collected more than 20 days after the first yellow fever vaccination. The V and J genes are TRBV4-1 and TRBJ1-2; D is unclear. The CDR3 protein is CASSQEREGYTF. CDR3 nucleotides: TGCGCCAGCAGCCAAGAGAGGGAGGGCTACACCTTC.